Shown below are 17 T cell receptor beta chains from a single sample sequenced in a study of Ad26.COV2.S vaccination and SARS-CoV-2 variants (dated by TCRdb to about 2021). Library preparation was by the immunoSEQ multiplex PCR assay. As stored in TCRdb, this immuneACCESS dataset retains in-frame rearrangements with V and J assigned. A fraction of the clones does not appear; measured against another copy, unresolved V genes explain less than half of the discrepancy, and the remainder lacks a known reason. In this sample the table shows hundreds of thousands of clones, roughly 89% of which occur a single time. The top ten clones comprise about 2.4% of the sample. The treatment or condition label, as the study defines it: 15 to 20 received Ad26.COV2.S at low or high dose, single or two shots; roughly five received placebo; per-sample allocation not given. For vaccine and placebo recipients, repertoires were sequenced using samples collected on day 63 after the first injection.

The material was peripheral blood, obtained in a trial of Ad26.COV2.S vaccine versus placebo. The receptors derive from a person aged 18 to 65 who received the Ad26.COV2.S COVID-19 vaccine or a placebo.

The V call is TRBV3-1 (or the pseudogene TRBV3-2), the J call TRBJ2-7, with 7 bases lining up with TRBD2. J lost 2 bases, V lost 4 bases, and 14 bases had no gene match. Germline V lookup: CDR1 LGHDT, CDR2 YNNKEL (reference sequence). CDR3 size: 17 residues. CDR3 amino acids: CASSPLGAGGTPYEQYV. The CDR3 DNA reads as TGTGCCAGCAGCCCCCTGGGAGCCGGGGGGACGCCCTACGAGCAGTACGTC.

The V call is TRBV21-1, the J call TRBJ2-7; whether TRBD2, the table's D call, matches the DNA was not checked. TRBV21-1 is tagged as a pseudogene. The CDR3 has 17 residues. CDR3 sequence: CASSKTRASGNSYEQYV. The CDR3 nucleotides read TGTGCCAGCAGCAAAACTCGGGCTAGCGGAAACTCCTACGAGCAGTACGTC.

The chain couples TRBV5-6 to TRBJ1-1, with D tentatively TRBD1 (6 bases). This CDR3 has 12 amino acids. Germline V CDR1 and CDR2: SGHDT, YYEEEE. Trimming took 3 bases from V and 10 from J, leaving 13 bases between them. CDR3 protein: CASSSGGNRAFF. CDR3 DNA sequence: TGTGCCAGCAGCTCTGGGGGCAACCGAGCTTTCTTT.

V usage is TRBV15 and J usage is TRBJ2-7; D may be TRBD1 or TRBD2 (5 bases each). CDR3 length: 16 amino acids. Trimming cost V 0 bases and J 0 bases, with 12 bases left between them. Germline CDR1 reads LNHNV; CDR2 reads YYDKDF (reference sequence). The CDR3 here is CATSRDYEGSSYEQYV. The DNA for the CDR3 is TGTGCCACCAGCAGAGATTACGAGGGGAGCTCCTACGAGCAGTACGTC.

This clone was picked up a small number of times. V usage is TRBV6-5 and J usage is TRBJ2-3, with 7 bases identical to TRBD2. Germline V gene sequence: CDR1 MNHEY, CDR2 SVGAGI. The J segment lost 3 bases and the V segment lost 7 bases, leaving 7 bases of the junction unmatched. This CDR3 comprises 14 residues. CDR3: CASTAGVGTDTQYF. As DNA, the CDR3 is TGTGCCAGCACGGCGGGAGTGGGTACAGATACGCAGTATTTT.

The gene calls are TRBV2 and TRBJ1-5; 11 bases map to TRBD1. The length of the CDR3 is 15 residues. V shed 6 bases, J shed 7 bases, and the junction held 8 bases outside the gene matches. Germline V gene sequence: CDR1 SNHLY, CDR2 FYNNEI. The CDR3 is CASSRDRGMIQPQHF. The CDR3 DNA reads TGTGCCAGCAGCCGGGACAGGGGGATGATACAGCCCCAGCATTTT.

The chain combines TRBV5-1 with TRBJ1-2; possibly TRBD1 for D (5 bases). CDR1 and CDR2 from the germline V gene are SGHRS and YFSETQ. The ends were cut back, 4 bases at V and 5 bases at J, with 21 bases in the middle. The CDR3 extends over 16 amino acids. The CDR3 loop reads CASSLGTSASFYGYTF. CDR3 DNA sequence: TGCGCCAGCAGCCTAGGGACGTCGGCCTCCTTTTATGGCTACACCTTC. Looking up the rest from reference TRBV5-1 and TRBJ1-2 gives the full variable domain: KAGVTQTPRYLIKTRGQQVTLSCSPISGHRSVSWYQQTPGQGLQFLFEYFSETQRNKGNFPGRFSGRQFSNSRSEMNVSTLELGDSALYLCASSLGTSASFYGYTFGSGTRLTVV.

The chain joins TRBV11-3 to TRBJ2-1, with TRBD2 matching over 8 bases. The CDR3 is 14 residues long. With V trimmed by 1 base and J by 9 bases, 5 bases remained unmatched. The germline CDR1 and CDR2 sequences are SGHNT and YENEEA. The CDR3: CASSLAGGPFEQFF. The DNA for the CDR3 is TGTGCCAGCAGCTTAGCGGGAGGGCCGTTTGAGCAGTTCTTC.

This chain uses TRBV4-2 with TRBJ2-7; D remains ambiguous. Germline CDR1 is LGHNA and CDR2 is YNFKEQ. The CDR3 length is 15 residues. V lost 2 bases to trimming and J lost 1 base, with 12 bases between them. CDR3 sequence: CASSQHSTVSYEQYF. CDR3 nucleotides: TGTGCCAGCAGCCAACATTCAACAGTATCCTACGAGCAGTACTTC.

This clone was seen only a few times. This chain links TRBV2 with TRBJ2-5; D possibly corresponds to TRBD2 (6 bases). The V and J ends lost 7 bases and 1 base respectively, with 16 bases between them. Germline CDR1 and CDR2: SNHLY and FYNNEI. The CDR3 spans 15 residues. The CDR3 DNA follows: TGTGCCAGCACCAGATCCGGGGGACCCCAAGAGACCCAGTACTTC. Its translation: CASTRSGGPQETQYF.

Turning to this clone: Additional DNA sequences in this sample encode the identical CDR3. The V and J genes are TRBV19 and TRBJ1-5; 9 bases fit TRBD1. CDR3 length: 15 amino acids. The V gene end was trimmed by 6 bases and the J gene end by 4 bases; junction bases not matched to a gene: 7. CDR1 is LNHDA and CDR2 is SQIVND in the germline V gene (reference sequence). The CDR3 region is CASSPGTGRNQPQHF. The CDR3 coding sequence is TGTGCCAGTAGCCCAGGGACAGGGAGGAATCAGCCCCAGCATTTT.

This clone was observed a few times. The genes are TRBV9 and TRBJ2-1, with 7 nucleotides matching TRBD2. The CDR3 runs 17 residues. The J segment lost 0 bases and the V segment lost 3 bases, leaving 9 bases of the junction unmatched. Germline V gene data show CDR1 as SGDLS and CDR2 as YYNGEE. The CDR3 reads CASSAGEGRSSYNEQFF. The CDR3 nucleotides read TGTGCCAGCAGCGCCGGGGAGGGGCGTAGCTCCTACAATGAGCAGTTCTTC. Complete variable domain (other parts from reference TRBV9 and TRBJ2-1): DSGVTQTPKHLITATGQRVTLRCSPRSGDLSVYWYQQSLDQGLQFLIQYYNGEERAKGNILERFSAQQFPDLHSELNLSSLELGDSALYFCASSAGEGRSSYNEQFFGPGTRLTVL.

The CDR3 loop is CASSPRRWGYTF. The DNA for the CDR3 is TGTGCCAGCAGCCCGCGACGGTGGGGCTACACCTTC. The rearrangement uses TRBV7-7 and TRBJ1-2; unclear D gene. Trimming pared 5 bases from V and 8 bases from J, leaving 12 bases between. CDR3 length: 12 residues. Germline assignment: CDR1 SSHAT and CDR2 FNYEAQ (reference sequence).

The chain employs TRBV4-2 and TRBJ1-1; D might be TRBD1 (5 bases). The V gene lost 4 bases and the J gene lost 2 bases, with 20 bases spanning the gap. This CDR3 region has 17 residues. CDR1 LGHNA and CDR2 YNFKEQ come from the germline V gene. CDR3 sequence (DNA): TGTGCCAGCAGCCCCCGAGTTGGACACGCTAGCAACACTGAAGCTTTCTTT. The encoded protein is CASSPRVGHASNTEAFF.

This sequence joins TRBV7-2 and TRBJ1-4, with a possible D match to TRBD1 (6 bases). The CDR3 spans 14 residues. Germline V CDR1 and CDR2: SGHTA, FQGNSA. V was cut by 1 base and J by 5 bases, with 8 bases left in between. For the CDR3, the DNA is TGTGCCAGCAGCTTAGATACAGGGAATGAAAAACTGTTTTTT. This encodes CASSLDTGNEKLFF.

The rearrangement uses TRBV7-8 and TRBJ2-5; TRBD2 is a possible D gene (6 bases). The V gene's germline CDR1 is SGHVS and CDR2 FQNEAQ. This CDR3 is 12 amino acids long. With 5 bases removed from V and 7 bases from J, the gap between germline ends came to 11 bases. Here the CDR3 reads CASSRGMATQYF. DNA for the CDR3: TGTGCCAGCAGCCGGGGGATGGCGACCCAGTACTTC.

CDR3 coding DNA: TGTGCCAGCAGTTACTCGAACGAACATCCACCTTCCTCGGAGCAGTACTTC. Translation gives CASSYSNEHPPSSEQYF. V and J are TRBV6-2 or TRBV6-3 and TRBJ2-7; no firm D call. Deletions cut 0 bases from V and 7 bases from J, with 22 bases between. The germline V gene encodes CDR1 MNHEY and CDR2 SVGEGT. The CDR3 spans 17 residues.